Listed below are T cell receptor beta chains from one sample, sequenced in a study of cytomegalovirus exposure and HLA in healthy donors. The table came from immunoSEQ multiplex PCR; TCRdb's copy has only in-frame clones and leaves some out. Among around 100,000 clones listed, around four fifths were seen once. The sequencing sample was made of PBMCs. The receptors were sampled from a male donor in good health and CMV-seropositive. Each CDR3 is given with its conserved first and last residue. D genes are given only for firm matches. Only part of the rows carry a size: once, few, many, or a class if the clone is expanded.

CDR3 protein: CASTPAGSFTDTQYF; CDR3 DNA: TGTGCCAGCACCCCCGCTGGGAGTTTCACAGATACGCAGTATTTT; D gene: NA; V gene: TRBV27; CDR3 length: 15; clone size: NA; J gene: TRBJ2-3
CDR3 protein: CAGSGGPNQPQHF; CDR3 DNA: TGTGCCGGCTCAGGGGGACCAAATCAGCCCCAGCATTTT; D gene: TRBD1; V gene: TRBV19; CDR3 length: 13; clone size: NA; J gene: TRBJ1-5
CDR3 protein: CASSLKGGNYGYTF; CDR3 DNA: TGTGCCAGCAGCCTTAAGGGGGGGAACTATGGCTACACCTTC; D gene: NA; V gene: TRBV27; CDR3 length: 14; clone size: NA; J gene: TRBJ1-2
CDR3 protein: CASSLVGATSVNEQFF; CDR3 DNA: TGTGCCAGCAGCTTAGTAGGAGCGACTAGCGTCAATGAGCAGTTCTTC; D gene: TRBD2; V gene: TRBV7-2; CDR3 length: 16; clone size: few; J gene: TRBJ2-1
CDR3 protein: CASGRGLAGLTDTQYF; CDR3 DNA: TGTGCCAGCGGAAGGGGTCTAGCGGGGCTCACAGATACGCAGTATTTT; D gene: TRBD2; V gene: TRBV2; CDR3 length: 16; clone size: NA; J gene: TRBJ2-3
CDR3 protein: CSVVGPGGGRYF; CDR3 DNA: TGCAGCGTTGTGGGCCCCGGCGGGGGCAGGTACTTC; D gene: NA; V gene: TRBV29-1; CDR3 length: 12; clone size: NA; J gene: TRBJ2-7
CDR3 protein: CASSPTLAKNIQYF; CDR3 DNA: TGTGCCAGTAGTCCGACACTAGCCAAAAACATTCAGTACTTC; D gene: NA; V gene: TRBV19; CDR3 length: 14; clone size: NA; J gene: TRBJ2-4
CDR3 protein: CSARQYNEQFF; CDR3 DNA: TGCAGTGCTAGACAGTACAATGAGCAGTTCTTC; D gene: NA; V gene: TRBV20-1; CDR3 length: 11; clone size: NA; J gene: TRBJ2-1
CDR3 protein: CASSAGWGPKNTEAFF; CDR3 DNA: TGTGCCAGCAGTGCCGGTTGGGGGCCGAAGAACACTGAAGCTTTCTTT; D gene: NA; V gene: TRBV6-6; CDR3 length: 16; clone size: NA; J gene: TRBJ1-1
CDR3 protein: CASNQEAGNTEAFF; CDR3 DNA: TGTGCCAGCAATCAGGAGGCAGGGAACACTGAAGCTTTCTTT; D gene: NA; V gene: TRBV28; CDR3 length: 14; clone size: NA; J gene: TRBJ1-1
CDR3 protein: CASSPGTGSSYNEQFF; CDR3 DNA: TGCGCCAGCAGCCCCGGGACAGGGAGCTCCTACAATGAGCAGTTCTTC; D gene: TRBD1; V gene: TRBV5-1; CDR3 length: 16; clone size: NA; J gene: TRBJ2-1
CDR3 protein: CASRTEVSSTEAFF; CDR3 DNA: TGTGCCAGCAGGACAGAGGTGTCGTCCACTGAAGCTTTCTTT; D gene: NA; V gene: TRBV5-4; CDR3 length: 14; clone size: NA; J gene: TRBJ1-1
CDR3 protein: CASSLSGISYNSPLHF; CDR3 DNA: TGCGCCAGCAGCTTGAGCGGTATCTCCTATAATTCACCCCTCCACTTT; D gene: NA; V gene: TRBV5-1; CDR3 length: 16; clone size: NA; J gene: TRBJ1-6
CDR3 protein: CASSQDRGLQPQHF; CDR3 DNA: TGTGCCAGCAGCCAAGACAGGGGGCTTCAGCCCCAGCATTTT; D gene: TRBD1; V gene: TRBV28; CDR3 length: 14; clone size: NA; J gene: TRBJ1-5
CDR3 protein: CASSLLTGDNEKLFF; CDR3 DNA: TGTGCCAGCAGTTTATTAACAGGGGATAATGAAAAACTGTTTTTT; D gene: TRBD1; V gene: TRBV28; CDR3 length: 15; clone size: NA; J gene: TRBJ1-4
CDR3 protein: CASSQTLLNYEQYF; CDR3 DNA: TGTGCCAGCAGCCAGACCCTACTAAACTACGAGCAGTACTTC; D gene: NA; V gene: TRBV14; CDR3 length: 14; clone size: NA; J gene: TRBJ2-7
CDR3 protein: CASSGFTGLDYNEQFF; CDR3 DNA: TGTGCCAGCAGCGGATTCACAGGGCTCGATTACAATGAGCAGTTCTTC; D gene: NA; V gene: TRBV2; CDR3 length: 16; clone size: few; J gene: TRBJ2-1
CDR3 protein: CAWSVLDSGRDHEQFF; CDR3 DNA: TGTGCCTGGAGTGTACTAGATAGCGGGAGAGACCATGAGCAGTTCTTC; D gene: TRBD2; V gene: TRBV30; CDR3 length: 16; clone size: once; J gene: TRBJ2-1
CDR3 protein: CASSWLAGGPNNEQFF; CDR3 DNA: TGTGCCAGCAGTTGGTTAGCGGGGGGGCCAAACAATGAGCAGTTCTTC; D gene: TRBD2; V gene: TRBV2; CDR3 length: 16; clone size: NA; J gene: TRBJ2-1
CDR3 protein: CASSVGGGNANEQFF; CDR3 DNA: TGTGCCAGCAGCGTAGGGGGGGGCAATGCGAATGAGCAGTTCTTC; D gene: NA; V gene: TRBV9; CDR3 length: 15; clone size: NA; J gene: TRBJ2-1
CDR3 protein: CASSPLTDRGHGYTF; CDR3 DNA: TGTGCCAGCAGTCCCCTCACGGACAGGGGCCATGGCTACACCTTC; D gene: TRBD1; V gene: TRBV27; CDR3 length: 15; clone size: NA; J gene: TRBJ1-2
CDR3 protein: CAISAADRGQAEAFF; CDR3 DNA: TGTGCCATCAGTGCCGCGGACAGGGGACAGGCTGAAGCTTTCTTT; D gene: TRBD1; V gene: TRBV10-3; CDR3 length: 15; clone size: NA; J gene: TRBJ1-1
CDR3 protein: CASSIGLAYNEQFF; CDR3 DNA: TGTGCCAGTAGTATCGGACTAGCCTACAATGAGCAGTTCTTC; D gene: TRBD2; V gene: TRBV19; CDR3 length: 14; clone size: NA; J gene: TRBJ2-1
CDR3 protein: CASRTSCQGKNNEQFF; CDR3 DNA: TGTGCCAGCAGGACGTCGTGTCAGGGGAAGAACAATGAGCAGTTCTTC; D gene: NA; V gene: TRBV7-6; CDR3 length: 16; clone size: NA; J gene: TRBJ2-1
CDR3 protein: CASSQAISNSDEQFF; CDR3 DNA: TGTGCCAGCAGCCAAGCAATTAGTAATTCCGATGAGCAGTTCTTC; D gene: NA; V gene: TRBV14; CDR3 length: 15; clone size: few; J gene: TRBJ2-1
CDR3 protein: CACRTGDYNEQFF; CDR3 DNA: TGTGCCTGCAGGACAGGAGACTACAATGAGCAGTTCTTC; D gene: TRBD1; V gene: TRBV30; CDR3 length: 13; clone size: few; J gene: TRBJ2-1
CDR3 protein: CSVAERQGVISFF; CDR3 DNA: TGCAGCGTTGCCGAACGACAGGGGGTTATTTCTTTCTTT; D gene: TRBD1; V gene: TRBV29-1; CDR3 length: 13; clone size: NA; J gene: TRBJ1-1
CDR3 protein: CASSTRLAGGTGELFF; CDR3 DNA: TGTGCCAGCAGCACTCGACTAGCGGGAGGGACCGGGGAGCTGTTTTTT; D gene: TRBD2; V gene: TRBV7-7; CDR3 length: 16; clone size: NA; J gene: TRBJ2-2
CDR3 protein: CASNSPLRGGEQFF; CDR3 DNA: TGTGCCAGCAATTCTCCCCTCCGCGGGGGGGAGCAGTTCTTC; D gene: TRBD2; V gene: TRBV27; CDR3 length: 14; clone size: NA; J gene: TRBJ2-1
CDR3 protein: CASSSAGRETQYF; CDR3 DNA: TGCGCCAGCAGCTCCGCAGGGAGGGAGACCCAGTACTTC; D gene: NA; V gene: TRBV5-1; CDR3 length: 13; clone size: NA; J gene: TRBJ2-5
CDR3 protein: CASSLGDRDNNEKLFF; CDR3 DNA: TGCGCCAGCAGCTTGGGGGACCGGGACAATAATGAAAAACTGTTTTTT; D gene: NA; V gene: TRBV5-1; CDR3 length: 16; clone size: few; J gene: TRBJ1-4
CDR3 protein: CATSIGWAIQHF; CDR3 DNA: TGTGCCACCAGCATTGGTTGGGCCATTCAGCATTTT; D gene: NA; V gene: TRBV15; CDR3 length: 12; clone size: once; J gene: TRBJ1-5
CDR3 protein: CASRDGTGFVFNQPQHF; CDR3 DNA: TGTGCCAGTAGGGACGGGACAGGGTTCGTTTTCAATCAGCCCCAGCATTTT; D gene: TRBD1; V gene: TRBV19; CDR3 length: 17; clone size: few; J gene: TRBJ1-5
CDR3 protein: CASSYWSGTGVHEQYF; CDR3 DNA: TGTGCCAGCAGTTACTGGTCCGGGACAGGGGTCCACGAGCAGTACTTC; D gene: TRBD1; V gene: TRBV6-5; CDR3 length: 16; clone size: NA; J gene: TRBJ2-7
CDR3 protein: CASSQDWPSGDTQYF; CDR3 DNA: TGCGCCAGCAGCCAAGATTGGCCTTCGGGAGATACGCAGTATTTT; D gene: NA; V gene: TRBV4-1; CDR3 length: 15; clone size: NA; J gene: TRBJ2-3
CDR3 protein: CASSTLAGAYNEQFF; CDR3 DNA: TGTGCCAGTAGCACCCTAGCGGGGGCATACAATGAGCAGTTCTTC; D gene: TRBD2; V gene: TRBV19; CDR3 length: 15; clone size: NA; J gene: TRBJ2-1